The 5 T cell receptor beta chains given below trace back to one sample, sequenced in a study of cytomegalovirus exposure and HLA in healthy donors (dated 2017 in TCRdb). Libraries were constructed by the immunoSEQ multiplex PCR assay. A mixture of 60 forward primers for TCR Vbeta segments and 13 reverse primers for TCR Jbeta segments was used in the multiplex PCR. TCRdb provides this immuneACCESS table in a form limited to in-frame rearrangements. Some clones are lacking; in checked studies, under half of them reflect an unresolved V gene, and why the rest are absent is not known. Recorded for this sample are 100,000 to 150,000 clones; approximately 79% of them occurred a single time. More than 2% of the sample goes to the ten largest clones. Sequenced input: PBMCs. The receptor set was obtained from a man aged 30 to 39 in good health and CMV-seronegative.

Details on this clone: A junction end diverges from the germline sequence, so it may reflect a read error. This sequence joins TRBV25-1 and TRBJ2-6; perhaps TRBD2 as D (6 bases). CDR3 length: 18 residues. The V gene's germline CDR1 is MGHDK and CDR2 SYGVNS. The chain's CDR3 is CASSDDTSTESGANGLTF. Written as DNA, the CDR3 is TGTGCCAGCAGTGATGACACTAGCACAGAATCTGGGGCCAACGGCCTGACTTTC.

The chain carries TRBV7-8 and TRBJ2-3; 8 bases fit TRBD2. CDR3 length equals 12 residues. The V gene end was trimmed by 10 bases and the J gene end by 6 bases; junction bases not matched to a gene: 6. Germline loops: CDR1 SGHVS, CDR2 FQNEAQ. The CDR3: CATAGGFDTQYF. In DNA form, the CDR3 reads TGTGCCACCGCGGGGGGTTTTGATACGCAGTATTTT.

This chain links TRBV30 with TRBJ1-6; D is unclear. V dropped 0 bases and J dropped 3 bases, with 9 bases sitting between them. CDR3 length: 15 amino acids. Germline values: CDR1 GTSNPN, CDR2 SVGIG (reference sequence). The CDR3 loop is CAWSVLESYNSPLHF. The CDR3, as DNA: TGTGCCTGGAGTGTACTAGAAAGCTATAATTCACCCCTCCACTTT.

This clone was seen a handful of times. The rearrangement links TRBV6-1 to TRBJ2-7; D possibly corresponds to TRBD2 (5 bases). This CDR3 contains 13 residues. Germline loops: CDR1 MNHNS, CDR2 SASEGT. Trimming shortened V by 11 bases and J by 4 bases, and 18 bases separated the two germline ends. CDR3 DNA sequence: TGTGCCTGCAAGCAGGAGGCGGCATACGAGCAGTACTTC. Amino acid sequence: CACKQEAAYEQYF.

V and J are TRBV18 and TRBJ2-3, with 7 bases that match TRBD2. With 2 bases clipped from V and 3 bases from J, the junction kept 8 bases outside the gene matches. The CDR3 runs 16 residues. Germline CDR1 is KGHSH and CDR2 is LQKENI. Written as DNA, the CDR3 is TGTGCCAGCTCACCAGTCCCAGGGACTACAACAGATACGCAGTATTTT. Encoded protein: CASSPVPGTTTDTQYF.